A selection of T cell receptor beta chains follows, all from one sample in a study of patients and donors after allogeneic stem cell transplantation. From the RT-PCR reads, TCRdb called clonotypes with MiXCR, one entry per CDR3 protein. The sample gives about 2,000 distinct CDR3 sequences, around 1.7% of which show up once; 5.7% is in the top ten. The sequenced sample was blood, either unsorted or a sorted T cell fraction (not recorded which). The receptors shown here come from a human donor who was either an allogeneic HSCT recipient or a stem cell or donor lymphocyte infusion donor (not recorded which). It is not recorded whose cells these are; they may come from a transplant donor. The CDR3 runs from the conserved cysteine through the conserved F or W. Fields, in order: CDR3 length, clone size, V gene, D gene, J gene, CDR3 DNA, CDR3 protein. D genes are given only for firm matches. For some rows the clone size is stated as once, few or many, or as a class when expanded; others skip it.

>11|medium-sized|TRBV12-3/TRBV12-4|-|TRBJ2-3
TGTGCCAGCAGTTTCACAGATACGCAGTATTTT
CASSFTDTQYF
>16|medium-sized|TRBV12-3/TRBV12-4|-|TRBJ1-1
TGTGCCAGCAGACTAGGACCGCTCAGAGGGAACACTGAAGCTTTCTTT
CASRLGPLRGNTEAFF
>15|medium-sized|TRBV7-7|-|TRBJ2-5
TGTGCTAGCAGCCCTAGCTTGAGTCCCCAAGAGACCCAGTACTTC
CASSPSLSPQETQYF
>15|large|TRBV28|TRBD2|TRBJ2-5
TGTGCCAGCAGTTCTTCCGGACTAGGGAGAGAGACCCAGTACTTC
CASSSSGLGRETQYF
>15|few|TRBV28|TRBD1|TRBJ2-2
TGTGCCAGCACCCTGGACAGGAGGAACGGCAGGGAGCTGTTTTTT
CASTLDRRNGRELFF
>17|medium-sized|TRBV7-2|-|TRBJ2-4
TGTGCCAGCAGCCTTGACAGACTTGACTGGGCCAAAAACATTCAGTACTTC
CASSLDRLDWAKNIQYF
>15|medium-sized|TRBV7-2|-|TRBJ2-2
TGTGCCAGCAGCTTAGCAACAGGAGGCACCGGGGAGCTGTTTTTT
CASSLATGGTGELFF
>16|large|TRBV7-2|-|TRBJ2-7
TGTGCCAGCAGCTTAGAGGGGGCTAGCGGCTCCTACGAGCAGTACTTC
CASSLEGASGSYEQYF
>14|medium-sized|TRBV7-6|-|TRBJ1-1
TGTGCCAGCAGCTTGACGGGTATGAACACTGAAGCTTTCTTT
CASSLTGMNTEAFF
>13|-|TRBV11-2|-|TRBJ2-2
TGTGCCAGCAGCTTCGGGCACACCGGGGAGCTGTTTTTT
CASSFGHTGELFF
>17|medium-sized|TRBV4-2|-|TRBJ2-5
TGTGCCAGCAGCCAAGATCTGACGGGGGGCTTACAAGAGACCCAGTACTTC
CASSQDLTGGLQETQYF
>15|large|TRBV7-2|-|TRBJ2-3
TGTGCCAGCAGCTTAGAACCGGATAGCACAGATACGCAGTATTTT
CASSLEPDSTDTQYF
>15|large|TRBV11-2|TRBD2|TRBJ2-1
TGTGCCAGCAGCTTAGCCCCTAGCGGTTACAATGAGCAGTTCTTC
CASSLAPSGYNEQFF
>13|medium-sized|TRBV11-2|-|TRBJ2-5
TGTGCCAGCAGCTTAACAGGGACCGAGACCCAGTACTTC
CASSLTGTETQYF
>15|medium-sized|TRBV7-2|-|TRBJ1-5
TGTGCCAGCAGCTTAGCGGGAGGTCCCGGACAGCCCCAGCATTTT
CASSLAGGPGQPQHF
>14|medium-sized|TRBV7-8|TRBD2|TRBJ2-3
TGTGCCAGCAGCTTCGGGAGGCGCACAGATACGCAGTATTTT
CASSFGRRTDTQYF
>14|medium-sized|TRBV6-5|-|TRBJ2-3
TGTGCCAGCAGTTCAGCGGTGAAGGAAGATACGCAGTATTTT
CASSSAVKEDTQYF
>13|-|TRBV7-9|-|TRBJ2-1
TGTGCCAGCAGCCAGGACCGTTACAATGAGCAGTTCTTC
CASSQDRYNEQFF
>14|medium-sized|TRBV2|-|TRBJ2-3
TGTGCCAGCAGTACTAACAGGGACACAGATACGCAGTATTTT
CASSTNRDTDTQYF
>15|large|TRBV11-2|-|TRBJ1-4
TGTGCCAGCACCCAGAGGGACGGCCTCCTTGAAAAACTGTTTTTT
CASTQRDGLLEKLFF
>15|medium-sized|TRBV5-1|-|TRBJ2-4
TGCGCCAGCAGCTTGGGGCCGACAGCCAAAAACATTCAGTACTTC
CASSLGPTAKNIQYF
>13|medium-sized|TRBV29-1|-|TRBJ2-5
TGCAGCGTTGAAAGGTGGGAACAAGAGACCCAGTACTTC
CSVERWEQETQYF
>15|medium-sized|TRBV12-3/TRBV12-4|-|TRBJ2-6
TGTGCCAGCAGTTTCTCTCCGGAGGGGGCCAACGTCCTGACTTTC
CASSFSPEGANVLTF
>13|-|TRBV5-1|-|TRBJ2-2
TGCGCCAGCAGCTTTTCGGGCACCGGGGAGCTGTTTTTT
CASSFSGTGELFF
>15|large|TRBV27|-|TRBJ1-5
TGTGCCACTTCCCCAGGGGCAGGGGGCAATCAGCCCCAGCATTTT
CATSPGAGGNQPQHF